Described below is a single T cell receptor (beta chain) sequence and its context. Its antigen is unknown. The sample originates from a study of T cells after yellow fever vaccination. The germline V gene encodes CDR1 SGHDT and CDR2 YYEEEE. With 3 bases clipped from V and 2 bases from J, the junction kept 3 bases outside the gene matches. This CDR3 has 15 residues. General study points: Detected again after the booster were most primary-vaccination clones, at approximately 96% CD4 and approximately 85% CD8.

Conversion of TCR transcripts into cDNA relied on 5'RACE template switching, which added a universal primer site and UMIs. TCRdb re-called the 5' RACE reads with MiXCR, one entry per CDR3 protein. The sample includes approximately 300,000 distinct CDR3 sequences, about 10% of them seen just once. The clonotype comes from a man aged 18 to 29 who received the YFV17D yellow fever vaccine. The chain joins TRBV5-6 to TRBJ2-2; TRBD1 matches at 8 bases. This specimen consisted of CD4+ T cells sorted from PBMCs, obtained 45 days after the yellow fever booster vaccination. In nucleotides, the CDR3 is TGTGCCAGCAGCTCCAGGGGGCTTAACACCGGGGAGCTGTTTTTT. This translates into CASSSRGLNTGELFF.